One and the same sample provided the 29 T cell receptor beta chains below, sequenced in a study of CD8+ T cells in alopecia areata. It was cDNA, reverse transcribed from extracted RNA, that served as the sequencing template. Using immunoSEQ multiplex PCR, the repertoire was profiled, and TCRdb retains in-frame clones only, with some absent. The table records hundreds of thousands of clones, 58% of them present only once. The treatment: oral pan-JAK inhibitor, 5-10 mg twice daily. The sequences come from CD4+ T cells sorted from blood, collected at week 24, from a patient treated with tofacitinib. All receptors come from a human donor with alopecia areata.

The rearrangement links TRBV30 to TRBJ1-1, with D hard to call. V gave up 5 bases and J gave up 6 bases, with 13 bases separating them. The CDR3 is 12 residues long. Germline-derived CDR1 and CDR2 are GTSNPN and SVGIG (reference sequence). The CDR3 DNA is TGTGCCTGGCAGCCCGAAGGGCCTGAAGCTTTCTTT. Its protein is CAWQPEGPEAFF. The variable domain in full, completed from reference TRBV30 and TRBJ1-1, reads SQTIHQWPATLVQPVGSPLSLECTVEGTSNPNLYWYRQAAGRGLQLLFYSVGIGQISSEVPQNLSASRPQDRQFILSSKKLLLSDSGFYLCAWQPEGPEAFFGQGTRLTVV.

CDR3 in amino acids: CAISLISPGNTIYF. DNA for the CDR3: TGTGCCATCAGCTTAATCTCGCCGGGAAACACCATATATTTT. The chain couples TRBV10-3 to TRBJ1-3; D remains unclear. V lost 6 bases to trimming and J lost 4 bases, with 13 bases between them. Germline CDR1 and CDR2: ENHRY and SYGVKD. The CDR3 is 14 amino acids.

The chain employs TRBV28 and TRBJ2-2; tentatively, D is TRBD1 (5 bases). Trimming removed 2 bases at V and 3 bases at J, with 10 bases between. CDR1 is MDHEN, CDR2 SYDVKM, per germline. The CDR3 sequence is 15 residues long. CDR3 sequence: CASSLTDTYTGELFF. CDR3 nucleotides: TGTGCCAGCAGTTTAACGGACACTTACACCGGGGAGCTGTTTTTT.

This clone was observed a single time. CDR3 sequence: CASSHRQGNEETQYF. The CDR3 DNA reads TGTGCCAGCAGTCACCGACAGGGGAATGAAGAGACCCAGTACTTC. This chain uses TRBV28 with TRBJ2-5, with 8 bases lining up with TRBD1. J gave up 3 bases and V 5 bases, and 8 bases lay outside the gene matches. The CDR3 spans 15 residues. Germline CDR1 and CDR2: MDHEN and SYDVKM.

The chain has TRBV4-1 and TRBJ1-2; 9 positions match TRBD1. Germline loops: CDR1 MGHRA, CDR2 YSYEKL. CDR3 length: 15 amino acids. V lost 6 bases and J lost 4; bases outside the gene matches: 9. The CDR3 region is CASRPPGQGRYGYTF. CDR3 bases: TGCGCCAGCAGACCCCCGGGACAGGGCCGCTATGGCTACACCTTC.

This clone appeared a single time. The rearrangement links TRBV6-5 to TRBJ1-1; TRBD1 matches at 11 bases. The V segment lost 6 bases and the J segment 4 bases; nucleotides outside the gene matches: 4. This CDR3 comprises 14 residues. The germline V gene has CDR1 MNHEY and CDR2 SVGAGI. The CDR3 loop is CASRTGTGGTEAFF. In DNA form, the CDR3 reads TGTGCCAGCAGAACCGGGACAGGGGGCACTGAAGCTTTCTTT.

This chain's CDR3 is CASSIDSGYYGYTF. As DNA, the CDR3 is TGTGCCAGTAGTATTGACAGCGGGTACTATGGCTACACCTTC. This chain links TRBV19 with TRBJ1-2; a weak D match, TRBD1 (5 bases). CDR3 length: 14 amino acids. V lost 3 bases, J lost 3 bases, and 11 bases lay in between. Germline CDR1 is LNHDA and CDR2 is SQIVND (reference sequence).

The chain joins TRBV29-1 to TRBJ1-2; TRBD1 agrees at 7 bases. The ends lost 7 bases at V and 3 bases at J; junction bases unmatched: 11. There are 14 residues in the CDR3. Germline V lookup: CDR1 SQVTM, CDR2 ANQGSEA. CDR3 DNA: TGCAGCGCTGCGACAGGGAGGGCTGACTATGGCTACACCTTC. It encodes CSAATGRADYGYTF.

The rearrangement uses TRBV19 and TRBJ1-6; 8 nucleotides align to TRBD1. The CDR3 is 14 amino acids. With V trimmed by 5 bases and J by 9 bases, 6 bases remained unmatched. CDR1 and CDR2 from the germline V gene are LNHDA and SQIVND (reference sequence). The CDR3 sequence is CASSVAGGGSPLHF. In DNA form, the CDR3 reads TGTGCCAGTAGTGTTGCAGGGGGCGGTTCACCCCTCCACTTT.

The CDR3 spells CASSSPGLAALDTQYF. The CDR3, as DNA: TGTGCCAGCAGTTCCCCCGGACTAGCGGCTTTAGATACGCAGTATTTT. The chain employs TRBV2 and TRBJ2-3; 10 bases align to TRBD2. Germline values: CDR1 SNHLY, CDR2 FYNNEI. V lost 5 bases, J lost 5 bases, and 10 bases stayed unmatched. The CDR3 runs 16 residues.

The chain joins TRBV29-1 to TRBJ2-3, with 9 bases identical to TRBD1. The CDR3 has 14 amino acids. The V segment lost 8 bases and the J segment 3 bases; nucleotides outside the gene matches: 9. Per the germline V gene, CDR1 is SQVTM and CDR2 is ANQGSEA. CDR3: CSYTGGLLTDTQYF. The CDR3 DNA sequence: TGCAGCTATACAGGGGGCTTGTTGACAGATACGCAGTATTTT.

The table lists this clone with a few counts. This chain connects TRBV7-2 to TRBJ1-1, with TRBD1 identical over 7 bases. Germline trimming cut 5 bases from V and 6 bases from J; bases unmatched to any gene: 9. The CDR3 is made up of 14 amino acids. CDR1 is SGHTA and CDR2 is FQGNSA in the germline V gene. CDR3 DNA: TGTGCCAGCAGCCCCCGGGGGAGGGGGCCTGAAGCTTTCTTT. Amino acid sequence: CASSPRGRGPEAFF.

This chain uses TRBV29-1 with TRBJ1-1; D perhaps matches TRBD1 (5 bases). Germline lookup yields CDR1 SQVTM and CDR2 ANQGSEA. The CDR3 is 13 residues long. The ends were cut back, 4 bases at V and 2 bases at J, with 11 bases in the middle. The CDR3 nucleotides read TGCAGCGTTGTGGGGCAGGGAAACACTGAAGCTTTCTTT. This codes for CSVVGQGNTEAFF. Supplemented by reference TRBV29-1 and TRBJ1-1, the full variable domain reads SAVISQKPSRDICQRGTSLTIQCQVDSQVTMMFWYRQQPGQSLTLIATANQGSEATYESGFVIDKFPISRPNLTFSTLTVSNMSPEDSSIYLCSVVGQGNTEAFFGQGTRLTVV.

The rearrangement uses TRBV29-1 and TRBJ2-7, with a possible D match to TRBD2 (5 bases). V was shortened by 2 bases and J by 0 bases, with 14 bases between the two germline ends. The germline CDR1 and CDR2 sequences are SQVTM and ANQGSEA. The CDR3 has 15 amino acids. CDR3 residues: CSVELLRGVSYEQYF. The DNA of the CDR3 is TGCAGCGTTGAATTGTTACGGGGAGTCTCCTACGAGCAGTACTTC.

The V gene is TRBV30, the J gene TRBJ2-5; 7 bases agree with TRBD2. CDR1 GTSNPN and CDR2 SVGIG come from the germline V gene (reference sequence). This CDR3 is 13 amino acids long. The V segment lost 7 bases and the J segment 5 bases; nucleotides outside the gene matches: 10. The CDR3 is CASAIGGTETQYF. The CDR3, as DNA: TGTGCCTCCGCGATCGGGGGGACGGAGACCCAGTACTTC.

The chain carries TRBV4-1 and TRBJ1-5; 9 bases align to TRBD1. The CDR3 spans 15 residues. The V and J ends lost 1 base and 6 bases, in that order; junction bases with no gene match: 4. The V gene's germline CDR1 is MGHRA and CDR2 YSYEKL. CDR3 in amino acids: CASSQGTGVFQPQHF. The CDR3 coding sequence is TGCGCCAGCAGCCAAGGGACAGGGGTTTTTCAGCCCCAGCATTTT.

This clone was seen only a few times. CDR3 sequence reads: CASSDSRGNTIYF. The CDR3 DNA follows: TGTGCCAGCAGTGACAGCCGTGGAAACACCATATATTTT. The chain couples TRBV6-5 to TRBJ1-3, with TRBD1 as a possible D gene (5 bases). V was trimmed by 5 bases and J by 3 bases, leaving 8 bases between them. From germline, CDR1 is MNHEY and CDR2 SVGAGI. CDR3 length: 13 residues.

The chain combines TRBV5-1 with TRBJ2-3; D may be TRBD2 (6 bases). The V gene's germline CDR1 is SGHRS and CDR2 YFSETQ. There are 14 residues in the CDR3. V lost 1 base, J lost 6 bases, and 12 bases lay in between. CDR3 region: CASSLSSRGDTQYF. The CDR3 coding sequence is TGCGCCAGCAGCTTGTCCTCCCGGGGGGATACGCAGTATTTT.

The chain carries TRBV5-1 and TRBJ1-5; D unresolved. CDR1 and CDR2 (germline): SGHRS, YFSETQ. V lost 1 base to trimming and J lost 4 bases, with 6 bases between them. The CDR3 runs 13 residues. DNA of the CDR3: TGCGCCAGCAGCTTGATGGAGAATCAGCCCCAGCATTTT. Its protein is CASSLMENQPQHF.

The chain has TRBV6-1 and TRBJ1-1, with D uncertain. Germline assignment: CDR1 MNHNS and CDR2 SASEGT. The CDR3 sequence is 14 residues long. The ends were cut back, 2 bases at V and 1 base at J, with 8 bases in the middle. The CDR3 nucleotides read TGTGCCAGCAGTGAACTGCCCGGGAACACTGAAGCTTTCTTT. This sequence encodes CASSELPGNTEAFF.

This chain joins TRBV29-1 and TRBJ1-2; no clear D. This CDR3 contains 15 residues. Germline CDR1 SQVTM, CDR2 ANQGSEA. V was trimmed by 4 bases and J by 4 bases, leaving 19 bases between them. The CDR3 DNA reads TGCAGCGTTGTCGGCGAAAATTTAAGCACCTATGGCTACACCTTC. Protein product: CSVVGENLSTYGYTF.

V usage is TRBV29-1 and J usage is TRBJ1-5; D gene unclear. The CDR3 loop spans 14 amino acids. The germline V and J ends were trimmed by 4 bases and 0 bases, with 10 bases remaining between them. Germline V gene lookup returns CDR1 SQVTM and CDR2 ANQGSEA. The CDR3 sequence is CSVASQYSNQPQHF. The CDR3 DNA is TGCAGCGTTGCCTCTCAGTATAGCAATCAGCCCCAGCATTTT.

The chain uses TRBV5-1 and TRBJ2-1; 11 bases align to TRBD1. The germline V gene encodes CDR1 SGHRS and CDR2 YFSETQ. The CDR3 covers 12 residues. V trimming: 2 bases; J trimming: 14 bases; junction bases outside the gene matches: 3. The CDR3 DNA reads TGCGCCAGCAGCTTTCAGGGACAGGGGGAGTTCTTC. It yields the protein CASSFQGQGEFF.

The gene calls are TRBV4-2 and TRBJ2-5; D remains ambiguous. V was clipped by 1 base and J by 4 bases, with 10 bases between them. The germline gives CDR1 LGHNA, CDR2 YNFKEQ. The CDR3 extends over 14 amino acids. In nucleotides, the CDR3 is TGTGCCAGCAGCCAAGTTGCGCACGGAGAGACCCAGTACTTC. Translating it yields CASSQVAHGETQYF.

This chain uses TRBV30 with TRBJ2-5, with D maybe TRBD2 (5 bases). The CDR3 totals 14 residues. CDR1 and CDR2 from the germline V gene are GTSNPN and SVGIG (reference sequence). Trimming left V 1 base short and J 0 bases short, with 9 bases between. The CDR3 sequence: CAWSGRGYQETQYF. The CDR3 DNA reads TGTGCCTGGAGTGGTCGCGGGTACCAAGAGACCCAGTACTTC.

The chain combines TRBV6-1 with TRBJ2-2; no firm D call. The CDR3 loop spans 13 amino acids. V was shortened by 0 bases and J by 4 bases, with 3 bases between the two germline ends. Looked up from germline, CDR1 is MNHNS and CDR2 is SASEGT. DNA of the CDR3: TGTGCCAGCAGTGAAGCGGGCACCGGGGAGCTGTTTTTT. Protein sequence: CASSEAGTGELFF.

The chain combines TRBV28 with TRBJ1-5; D unclear. Germline V lookup: CDR1 MDHEN, CDR2 SYDVKM. V was trimmed by 4 bases and J by 7 bases, leaving 8 bases between them. The CDR3 has 12 amino acids. CDR3 bases: TGTGCCAGCAGTTCGGCCGGCCAGCCCCAGCATTTT. Translation gives CASSSAGQPQHF.

The chain couples TRBV5-1 to TRBJ1-2; D remains ambiguous. The V end lost 0 bases, the J end lost 6 bases, and 6 bases lay between the germline ends. This CDR3 contains 12 residues. The germline V gene has CDR1 SGHRS and CDR2 YFSETQ. This chain's CDR3 is CASSLGTDGYTF. CDR3 coding DNA: TGCGCCAGCAGCTTGGGAACAGATGGCTACACCTTC.

This clone has a single count. V is TRBV29-1 and J is TRBJ1-2; no reliable D call. This CDR3 contains 11 residues. Germline CDR1 and CDR2: SQVTM and ANQGSEA. Trimming stripped 4 bases from V and 4 bases from J, with 7 bases between. The CDR3 reads CSVVYLYGYTF. The DNA of the CDR3 is TGCAGCGTTGTTTACCTCTATGGCTACACCTTC.